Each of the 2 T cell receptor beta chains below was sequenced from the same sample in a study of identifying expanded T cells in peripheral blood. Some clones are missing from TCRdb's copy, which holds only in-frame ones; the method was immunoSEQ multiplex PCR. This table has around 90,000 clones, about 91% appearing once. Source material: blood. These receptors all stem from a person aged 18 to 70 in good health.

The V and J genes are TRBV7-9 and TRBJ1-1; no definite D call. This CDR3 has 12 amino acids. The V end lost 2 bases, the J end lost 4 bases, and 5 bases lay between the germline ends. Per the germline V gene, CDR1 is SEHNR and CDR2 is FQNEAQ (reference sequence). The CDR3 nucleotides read TGTGCCAGCAGCTTACTTAGCACTGAAGCTTTCTTT. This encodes CASSLLSTEAFF.

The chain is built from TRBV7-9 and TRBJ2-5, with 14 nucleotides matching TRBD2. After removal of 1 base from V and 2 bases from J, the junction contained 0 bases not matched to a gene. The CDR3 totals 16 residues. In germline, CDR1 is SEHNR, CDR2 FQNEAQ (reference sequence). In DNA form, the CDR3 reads TGTGCCAGCAGCTTAGGGACTAGCGGGGGGCAAGAGACCCAGTACTTC. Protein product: CASSLGTSGGQETQYF. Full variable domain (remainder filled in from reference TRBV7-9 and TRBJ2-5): DTGVSQNPRHKITKRGQNVTFRCDPISEHNRLYWYRQTLGQGPEFLTYFQNEAQLEKSRLLSDRFSAERPKGSFSTLEIQRTEQGDSAMYLCASSLGTSGGQETQYFGPGTRLLVL.